These T cell receptor beta chains were read from a single sample in a study of T cell responses to AZD1222 COVID-19 vaccine. Assay: immunoSEQ multiplex PCR; the TCRdb copy retains only in-frame clones and omits some. The sample shows 150,000 to 200,000 clones, roughly 93% of them seen only once. The specimen comprised peripheral blood, sampled on day 0 of AZD1222 vaccination. These receptors came from an adult in good health. The CDR3 runs from the conserved cysteine through the conserved F or W. Each record gives: J gene, V gene, CDR3 protein.

>TRBJ1-2|TRBV5-1
CASSAAGTGDRYNYGYTF
>TRBJ2-5|TRBV6-5
CASQSLWQKETQYF
>TRBJ2-3|TRBV5-4
CASSLVTGSTDTQYF
>TRBJ1-1|TRBV18
CASSPLSKNTEAFF
>TRBJ2-7|TRBV6-5
CAGSQQPSYEQYF
>TRBJ2-7|TRBV15
CATSPGGEQYF
>TRBJ2-7|TRBV19
CASSMGEEGSYEQYF
>TRBJ2-1|TRBV19
CASSGSEQFF
>TRBJ2-3|TRBV28
CASSAGGITDTQYF
>TRBJ1-1|TRBV10-1
CASSDGDRGYAEAFF
>TRBJ1-1|TRBV5-1
CASSLEYGQGNTEAFF
>TRBJ2-5|TRBV30
CAWSAGGTEETQYF
>TRBJ2-3|TRBV5-1
CASSSSGGLSTDTQYF
>TRBJ1-1|TRBV6-1
CASSEVWTSEAFF
>TRBJ1-2|TRBV30
CACPGDRFYYGYTF
>TRBJ1-5|TRBV5-1
CASSPAGNQPQHF
>TRBJ2-7|TRBV19
CASGQTTGEQYF
>TRBJ1-4|TRBV27
CASNNRGQAGPNEKLFF
>TRBJ1-1|TRBV5-5
CASSFDRVVTEAFF
>TRBJ1-1|TRBV19
CASRRTLLRLEAFF
>TRBJ2-3|TRBV5-1
CASGRLAGNTDTQYF
>TRBJ2-5|TRBV11-2
CASSFDASGAGETQYF
>TRBJ1-2|TRBV30
CAWSPGTGNGYTF
>TRBJ2-5|TRBV5-1
CASSSIQGEETQYF
>TRBJ1-1|TRBV7-8
CASSLFSQKRAFF
>TRBJ1-1|TRBV7-6
CASSLAVTAMNTEAFF
>TRBJ1-1|TRBV10-3
CAISDSGNTEAFF
>TRBJ2-3|TRBV13
CASSLAGTSTPRRLRGTQYF
>TRBJ2-3|TRBV5-1
CASSLAGIGTDTQYF
>TRBJ2-1|TRBV3-1/TRBV3-2
CASSQGPGQGASDEQFF
>TRBJ1-1|TRBV29-1
CSVEMRVVDTEAFF
>TRBJ1-5|TRBV5-8
CASSLVGQGVGQPQHF
>TRBJ2-2|TRBV27
CASMKKLLAGGSTGELFF
>TRBJ2-7|TRBV7-9
CASRPPGGGSTYEQYF
>TRBJ1-6|TRBV2
CASSSRDSPLHF
>TRBJ2-7|TRBV12-3/TRBV12-4
CASSLGIANEQYF
>TRBJ2-2|TRBV9
CASSRTANTGELFF
>TRBJ2-7|TRBV20-1
CSASPDGYEQYF
>TRBJ1-2|TRBV12-3/TRBV12-4
CASIQGLEGYTF
>TRBJ1-1|TRBV29-1
CSASGWANTEAFF
>TRBJ2-5|TRBV27
CASSDLVETQYF
>TRBJ2-1|TRBV6-2/TRBV6-3
CASSFASSYNEQFF
>TRBJ1-2|TRBV19
CASTIGSDGYTF
>TRBJ1-2|TRBV6-9
CASSYSVRVTNYGYTF
>TRBJ1-1|TRBV6-6
CASSYLGYTEAFF
>TRBJ1-3|TRBV19
CASPGTAGNTIYF
>TRBJ2-1|TRBV12-3/TRBV12-4
CASSPRYNEQFF
>TRBJ1-5|TRBV5-5
CASSLASGYSNQPQHF
>TRBJ1-5|TRBV27
CASSLSGGYSNQPQHF
>TRBJ1-1|TRBV20-1
CSASGNTEAFF
>TRBJ1-1|TRBV27
CASSLVWDRNTEAFF
>TRBJ1-2|TRBV13
CASSLARQIYGYTF
>TRBJ2-5|TRBV6-6
CASSRGTLTGGAGETQYF
>TRBJ2-5|TRBV2
CASSDGLAIETQYF
>TRBJ1-1|TRBV6-1
CASSVGPGQGLNTEAFF